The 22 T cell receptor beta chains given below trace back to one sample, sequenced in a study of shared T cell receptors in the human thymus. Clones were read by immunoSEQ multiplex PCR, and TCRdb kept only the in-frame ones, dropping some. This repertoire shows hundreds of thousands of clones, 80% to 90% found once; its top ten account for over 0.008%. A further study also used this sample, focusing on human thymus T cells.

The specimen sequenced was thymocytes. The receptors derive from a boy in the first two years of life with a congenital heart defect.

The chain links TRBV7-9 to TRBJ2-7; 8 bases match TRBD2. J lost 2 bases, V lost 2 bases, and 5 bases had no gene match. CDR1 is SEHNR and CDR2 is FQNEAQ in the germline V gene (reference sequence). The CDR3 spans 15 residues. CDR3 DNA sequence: TGTGCCAGCAGCTTAAACGCGGGAGGTACCTACGAGCAGTACTTC. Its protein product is CASSLNAGGTYEQYF. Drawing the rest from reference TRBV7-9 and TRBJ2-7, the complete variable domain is DTGVSQNPRHKITKRGQNVTFRCDPISEHNRLYWYRQTLGQGPEFLTYFQNEAQLEKSRLLSDRFSAERPKGSFSTLEIQRTEQGDSAMYLCASSLNAGGTYEQYFGPGTRLTVT.

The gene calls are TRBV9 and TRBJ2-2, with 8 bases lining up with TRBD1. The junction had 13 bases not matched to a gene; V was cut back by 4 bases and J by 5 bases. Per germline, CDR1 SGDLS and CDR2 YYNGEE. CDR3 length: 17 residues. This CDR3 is CASSPHSRGRSTGELFF. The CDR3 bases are TGTGCCAGCAGCCCCCATTCCAGGGGGCGGAGTACCGGGGAGCTGTTTTTT.

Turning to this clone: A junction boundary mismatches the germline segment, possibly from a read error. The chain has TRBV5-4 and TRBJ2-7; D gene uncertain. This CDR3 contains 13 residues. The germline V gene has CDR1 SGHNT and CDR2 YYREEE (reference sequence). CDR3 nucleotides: TGTGCCAGCAGGTTGGATAGTGCCTACGAGCAGTACTTC. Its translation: CASRLDSAYEQYF.

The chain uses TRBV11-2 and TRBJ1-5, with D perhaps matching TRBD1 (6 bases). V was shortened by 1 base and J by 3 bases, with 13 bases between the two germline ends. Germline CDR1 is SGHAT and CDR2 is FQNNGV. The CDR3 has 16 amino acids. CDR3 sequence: CASSLGPPGDNQPQHF. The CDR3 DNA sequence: TGTGCCAGCAGCTTAGGACCGCCAGGGGACAATCAGCCCCAGCATTTT.

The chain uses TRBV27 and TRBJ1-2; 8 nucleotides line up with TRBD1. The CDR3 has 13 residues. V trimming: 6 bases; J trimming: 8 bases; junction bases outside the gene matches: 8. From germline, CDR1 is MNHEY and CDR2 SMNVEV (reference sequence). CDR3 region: CASSSRTGYGYTF. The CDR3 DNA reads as TGTGCCAGCAGCTCACGGACAGGGTACGGCTACACCTTC.

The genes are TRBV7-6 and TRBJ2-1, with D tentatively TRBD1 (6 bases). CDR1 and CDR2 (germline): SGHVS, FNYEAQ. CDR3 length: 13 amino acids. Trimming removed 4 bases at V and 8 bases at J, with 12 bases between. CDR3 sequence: CASSSRQADEQFF. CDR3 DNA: TGTGCCAGCAGCTCCCGACAGGCGGATGAGCAGTTCTTC. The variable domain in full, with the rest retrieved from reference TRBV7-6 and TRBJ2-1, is GAGVSQSPRYKVTKRGQDVALRCDPISGHVSLYWYRQALGQGPEFLTYFNYEAQQDKSGLPNDRFSAERPEGSISTLTIQRTEQRDSAMYRCASSSRQADEQFFGPGTRLTVL.

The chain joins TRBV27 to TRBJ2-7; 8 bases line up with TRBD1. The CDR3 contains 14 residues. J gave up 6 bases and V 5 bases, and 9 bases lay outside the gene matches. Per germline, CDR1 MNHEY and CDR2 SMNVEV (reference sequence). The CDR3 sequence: CASSGRTGSIEQYF. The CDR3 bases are TGTGCCAGCAGTGGTAGGACAGGGTCCATCGAGCAGTACTTC.

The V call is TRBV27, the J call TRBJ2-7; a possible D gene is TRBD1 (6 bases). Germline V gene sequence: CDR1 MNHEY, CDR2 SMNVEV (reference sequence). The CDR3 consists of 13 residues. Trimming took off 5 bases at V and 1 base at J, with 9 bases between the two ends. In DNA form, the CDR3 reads TGTGCCAGCAGTACACAGGGATCCTACGAGCAGTACTTC. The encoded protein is CASSTQGSYEQYF.

This CDR3 is CASSPRGHEQFF. CDR3 DNA: TGTGCCAGCAGCCCCAGGGGACATGAGCAGTTCTTC. The rearrangement links TRBV5-6 to TRBJ2-1, with D maybe TRBD1 (6 bases). The CDR3 has 12 residues. The germline CDR1 and CDR2 sequences are SGHDT and YYEEEE. V was clipped by 4 bases and J by 8 bases, with 10 bases between them.

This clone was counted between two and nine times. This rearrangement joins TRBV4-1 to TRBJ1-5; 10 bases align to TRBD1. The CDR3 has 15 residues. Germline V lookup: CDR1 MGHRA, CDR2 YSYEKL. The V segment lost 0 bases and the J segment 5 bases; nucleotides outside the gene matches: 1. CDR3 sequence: CASSQEGTGDQPQHF. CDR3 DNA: TGCGCCAGCAGCCAAGAGGGGACAGGGGATCAGCCCCAGCATTTT.

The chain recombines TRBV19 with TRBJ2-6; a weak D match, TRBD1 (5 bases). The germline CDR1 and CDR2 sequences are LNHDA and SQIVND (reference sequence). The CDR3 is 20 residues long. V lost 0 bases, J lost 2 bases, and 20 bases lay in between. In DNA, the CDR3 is TGTGCCAGTAGTATAGACCCACAGGCTACGCCAGGGCCTGGGGCCAACGTCCTGACTTTC. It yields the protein CASSIDPQATPGPGANVLTF. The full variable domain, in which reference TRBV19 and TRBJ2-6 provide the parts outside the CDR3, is DGGITQSPKYLFRKEGQNVTLSCEQNLNHDAMYWYRQDPGQGLRLIYYSQIVNDFQKGDIAEGYSVSREKKESFPLTVTSAQKNPTAFYLCASSIDPQATPGPGANVLTFGAGSRLTVL.

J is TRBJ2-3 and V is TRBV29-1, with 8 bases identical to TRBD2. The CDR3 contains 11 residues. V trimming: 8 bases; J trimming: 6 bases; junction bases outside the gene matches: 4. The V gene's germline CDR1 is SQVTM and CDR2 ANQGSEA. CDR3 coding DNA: TGCAGCATAAGACTAGCGGATACGCAGTATTTT. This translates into CSIRLADTQYF.

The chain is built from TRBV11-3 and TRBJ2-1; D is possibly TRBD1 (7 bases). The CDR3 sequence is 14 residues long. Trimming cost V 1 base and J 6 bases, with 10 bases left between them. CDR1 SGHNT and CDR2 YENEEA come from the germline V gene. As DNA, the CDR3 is TGTGCCAGCAGCTTAGGTCAGGGGGGCAATGAGCAGTTCTTC. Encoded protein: CASSLGQGGNEQFF.

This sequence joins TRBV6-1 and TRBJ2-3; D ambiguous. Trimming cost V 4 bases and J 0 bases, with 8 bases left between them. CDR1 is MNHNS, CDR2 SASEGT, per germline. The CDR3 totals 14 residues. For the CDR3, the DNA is TGTGCCAGCAGTGGTGGAGCTAGCACAGATACGCAGTATTTT. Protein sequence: CASSGGASTDTQYF.

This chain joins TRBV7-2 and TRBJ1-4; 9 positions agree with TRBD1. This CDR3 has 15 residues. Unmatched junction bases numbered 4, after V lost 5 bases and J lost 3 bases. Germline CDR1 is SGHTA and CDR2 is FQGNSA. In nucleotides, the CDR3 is TGTGCCAGCAGCCAGGGACAGGGCCCTAATGAAAAACTGTTTTTT. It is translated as CASSQGQGPNEKLFF.

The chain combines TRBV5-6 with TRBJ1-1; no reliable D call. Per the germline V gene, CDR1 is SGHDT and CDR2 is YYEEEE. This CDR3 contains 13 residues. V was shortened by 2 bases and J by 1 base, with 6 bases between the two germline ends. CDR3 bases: TGTGCCAGCAGCTTCCCGGGGAACACTGAAGCTTTCTTT. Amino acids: CASSFPGNTEAFF.

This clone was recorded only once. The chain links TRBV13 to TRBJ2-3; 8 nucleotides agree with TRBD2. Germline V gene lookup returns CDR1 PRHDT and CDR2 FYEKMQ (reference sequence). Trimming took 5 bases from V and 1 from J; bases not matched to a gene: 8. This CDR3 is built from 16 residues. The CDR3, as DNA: TGTGCCAGCAGCCCCCATAGCGGGGTGGGCACAGATACGCAGTATTTT. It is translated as CASSPHSGVGTDTQYF.

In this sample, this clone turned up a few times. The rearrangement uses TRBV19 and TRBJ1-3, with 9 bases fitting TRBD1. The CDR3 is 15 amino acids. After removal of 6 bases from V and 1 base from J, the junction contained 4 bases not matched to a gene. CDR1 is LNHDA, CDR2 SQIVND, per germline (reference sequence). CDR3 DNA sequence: TGTGCCAGTAGCGGGGACAGGGTATCTGGAAACACCATATATTTT. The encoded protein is CASSGDRVSGNTIYF.

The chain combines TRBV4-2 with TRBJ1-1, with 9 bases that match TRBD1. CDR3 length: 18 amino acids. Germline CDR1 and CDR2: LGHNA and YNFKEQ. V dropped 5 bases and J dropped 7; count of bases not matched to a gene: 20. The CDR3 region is CASSEETGSYRGRFEAFF. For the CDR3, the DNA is TGTGCCAGCAGCGAGGAAACTGGATCCTACAGGGGGCGTTTTGAAGCTTTCTTT.

Here the CDR3 DNA reads TGTGCCAGCAACGGGGGTCAATCTAACTATGGCTACACCTTC. Its protein is CASNGGQSNYGYTF. The chain employs TRBV6-5 and TRBJ1-2, with D possibly TRBD1 on 5 matching bases. The CDR3 loop spans 14 amino acids. The ends were cut back, 7 bases at V and 0 bases at J, with 12 bases in the middle. Germline lookup yields CDR1 MNHEY and CDR2 SVGAGI.

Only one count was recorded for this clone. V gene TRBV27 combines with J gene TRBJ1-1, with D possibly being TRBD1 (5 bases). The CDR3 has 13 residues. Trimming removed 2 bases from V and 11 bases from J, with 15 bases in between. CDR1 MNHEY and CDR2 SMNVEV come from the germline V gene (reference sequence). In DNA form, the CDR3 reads TGTGCCAGCAGTTTAATTGCGGGGTGGGGGGCTTTCTTT. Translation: CASSLIAGWGAFF.

The CDR3: CASSLPSHPFREQYF. DNA of the CDR3: TGTGCCAGCAGCTTACCTAGCCACCCCTTCCGGGAGCAGTACTTC. The chain uses TRBV11-2 and TRBJ2-7; D possibly corresponds to TRBD2 (5 bases). CDR1 is SGHAT, CDR2 FQNNGV, per germline. V dropped 2 bases and J dropped 7 bases, with 18 bases sitting between them. This CDR3 is 15 amino acids long.